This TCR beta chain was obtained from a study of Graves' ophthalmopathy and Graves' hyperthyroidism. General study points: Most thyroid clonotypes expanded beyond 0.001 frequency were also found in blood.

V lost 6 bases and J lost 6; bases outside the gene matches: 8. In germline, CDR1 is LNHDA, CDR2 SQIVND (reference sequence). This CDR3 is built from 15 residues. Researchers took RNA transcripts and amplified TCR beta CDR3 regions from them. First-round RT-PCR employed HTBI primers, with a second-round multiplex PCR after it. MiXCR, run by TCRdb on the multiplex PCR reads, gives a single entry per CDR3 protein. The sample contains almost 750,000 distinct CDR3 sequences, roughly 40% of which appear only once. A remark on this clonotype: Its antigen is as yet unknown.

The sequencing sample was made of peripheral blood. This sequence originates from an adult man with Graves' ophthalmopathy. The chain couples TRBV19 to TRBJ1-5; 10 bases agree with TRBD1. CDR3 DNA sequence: TGTGCCAGTAGGCGTCTCGGGACAGGGGTTCAGCCCCAGCATTTT. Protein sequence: CASRRLGTGVQPQHF.